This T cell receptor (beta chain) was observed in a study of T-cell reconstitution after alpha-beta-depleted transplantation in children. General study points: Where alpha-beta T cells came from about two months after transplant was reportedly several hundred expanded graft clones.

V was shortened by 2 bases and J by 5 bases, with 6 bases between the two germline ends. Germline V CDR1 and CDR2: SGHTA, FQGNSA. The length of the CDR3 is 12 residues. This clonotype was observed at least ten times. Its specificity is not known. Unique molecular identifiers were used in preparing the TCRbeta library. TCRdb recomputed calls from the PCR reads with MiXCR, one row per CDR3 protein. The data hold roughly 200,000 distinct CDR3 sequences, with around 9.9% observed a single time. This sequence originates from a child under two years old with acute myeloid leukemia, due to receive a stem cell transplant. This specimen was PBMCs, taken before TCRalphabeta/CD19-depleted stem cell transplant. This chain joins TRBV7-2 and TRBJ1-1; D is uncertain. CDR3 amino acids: CASSLLTTEAFF. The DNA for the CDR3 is TGTGCCAGCAGCTTATTAACAACTGAAGCTTTCTTT.